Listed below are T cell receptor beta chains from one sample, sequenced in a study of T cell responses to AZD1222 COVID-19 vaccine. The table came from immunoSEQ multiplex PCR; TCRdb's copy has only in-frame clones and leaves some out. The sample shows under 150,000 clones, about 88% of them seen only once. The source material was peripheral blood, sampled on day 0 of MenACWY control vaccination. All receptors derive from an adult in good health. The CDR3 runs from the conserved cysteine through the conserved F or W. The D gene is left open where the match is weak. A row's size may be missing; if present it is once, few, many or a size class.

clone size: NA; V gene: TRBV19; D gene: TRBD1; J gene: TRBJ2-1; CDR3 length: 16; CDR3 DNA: TGTGCCAGTAGGAACTGGACAGGGAGCTCCTACAATGAGCAGTTCTTC; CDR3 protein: CASRNWTGSSYNEQFF
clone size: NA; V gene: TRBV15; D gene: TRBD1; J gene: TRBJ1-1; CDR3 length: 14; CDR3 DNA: TGTGCCACCAGCCCTCGGACAGGGACGGAAGAAGCTTTCTTT; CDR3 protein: CATSPRTGTEEAFF
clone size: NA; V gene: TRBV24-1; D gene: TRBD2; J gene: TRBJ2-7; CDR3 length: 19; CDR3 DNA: TGTGCCACCAGTGATTTAGGCCCCGGGACTAGCGGGTTGGACTACGAGCAGTACTTC; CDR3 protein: CATSDLGPGTSGLDYEQYF
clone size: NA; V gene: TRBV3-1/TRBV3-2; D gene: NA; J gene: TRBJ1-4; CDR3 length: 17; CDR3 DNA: TGTGCCAGCAGCCCCCGAGACTGGCGCGCAACTAATGAAAAACTGTTTTTT; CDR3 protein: CASSPRDWRATNEKLFF
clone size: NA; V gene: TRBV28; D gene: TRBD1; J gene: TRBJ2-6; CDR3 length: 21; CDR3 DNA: TGTGCCACCTCATCCGGGACAGGGGGCGTTTTTTCACCCTCTGGGGCCAACGTCCTGACTTTC; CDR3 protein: CATSSGTGGVFSPSGANVLTF
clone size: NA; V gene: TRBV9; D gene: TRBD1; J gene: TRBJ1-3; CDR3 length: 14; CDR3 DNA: TGTGCCAGCAGCCCCCAGGGGGGCGGACACACCATATATTTT; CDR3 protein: CASSPQGGGHTIYF
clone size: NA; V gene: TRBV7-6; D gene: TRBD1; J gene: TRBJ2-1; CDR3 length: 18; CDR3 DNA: TGTGCCAGCAGCTTAGAAGAGCGTTACCGGCAGGGGGTAAATGAGCAGTTCTTC; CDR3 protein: CASSLEERYRQGVNEQFF
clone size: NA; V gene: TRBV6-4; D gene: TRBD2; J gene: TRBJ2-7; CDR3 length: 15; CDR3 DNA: TGTGCCAGCAAGCGGACTAGCGGGGCTCACTACGAGCAGTACTTC; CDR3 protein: CASKRTSGAHYEQYF
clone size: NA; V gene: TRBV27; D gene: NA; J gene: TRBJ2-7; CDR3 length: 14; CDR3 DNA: TGTGCCAGCACCTTACGGCTCCTACCCTACGAGCAGTACTTC; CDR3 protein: CASTLRLLPYEQYF
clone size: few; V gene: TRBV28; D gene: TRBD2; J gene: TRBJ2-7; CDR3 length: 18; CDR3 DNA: TGTGCCAGCAACTGGACGCCTCGTATAGCGGGAGGCACCTACGAGCAGTACTTC; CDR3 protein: CASNWTPRIAGGTYEQYF
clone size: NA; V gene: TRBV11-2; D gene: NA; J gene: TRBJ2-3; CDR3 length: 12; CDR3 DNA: TGTGCCAGCAGGCGAGGGGCAGATACGCAGTATTTT; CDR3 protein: CASRRGADTQYF
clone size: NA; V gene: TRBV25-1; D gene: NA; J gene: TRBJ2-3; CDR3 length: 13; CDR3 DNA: TGTGCCAGCAGTTTATTTCAGGGGGATACGCAGTATTTT; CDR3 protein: CASSLFQGDTQYF
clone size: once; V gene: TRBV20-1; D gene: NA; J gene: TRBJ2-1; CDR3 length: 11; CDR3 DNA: TGCAGGCTCATTAGGTACAATGAGCAGTTCTTC; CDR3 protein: CRLIRYNEQFF
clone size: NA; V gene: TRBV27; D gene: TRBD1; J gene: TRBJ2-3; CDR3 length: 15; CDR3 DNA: TGTGCCAGCAGTTTATCGTATAGGGGGCTTGATACGCAGTATTTT; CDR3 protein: CASSLSYRGLDTQYF
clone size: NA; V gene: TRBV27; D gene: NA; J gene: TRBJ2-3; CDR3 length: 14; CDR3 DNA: TGTGCCAGCAATTTGGCAAGGGGACTGGATACGCAGTATTTT; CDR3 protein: CASNLARGLDTQYF
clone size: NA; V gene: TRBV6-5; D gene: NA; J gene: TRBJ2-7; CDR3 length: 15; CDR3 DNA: TGTGCCAGCAGTACCCACGGACGGGAATTATACGAGCAGTACTTC; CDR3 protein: CASSTHGRELYEQYF
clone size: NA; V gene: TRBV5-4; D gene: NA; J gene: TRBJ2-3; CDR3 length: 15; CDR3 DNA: TGTGCCACTAACAGGGCGGGGAGGGACACAGATACGCAGTATTTT; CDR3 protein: CATNRAGRDTDTQYF
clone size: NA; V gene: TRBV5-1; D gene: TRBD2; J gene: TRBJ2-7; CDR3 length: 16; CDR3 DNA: TGCGCCAGCAGCTTGGGGGCGGGAGGGTTGACCTACGAGCAGTACTTC; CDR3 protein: CASSLGAGGLTYEQYF
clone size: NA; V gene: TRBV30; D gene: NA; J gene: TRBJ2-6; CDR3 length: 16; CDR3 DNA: TGTGCCTGGAGTCACCTCAAAGGGTCTGGGGCCAACGTCCTGACTTTC; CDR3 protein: CAWSHLKGSGANVLTF
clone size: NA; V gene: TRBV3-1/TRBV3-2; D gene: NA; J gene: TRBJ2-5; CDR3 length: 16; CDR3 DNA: TGTGCCAGCAGCCGCTCCGGTGCGGGGGCTTGGGAGACCCAGTACTTC; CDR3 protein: CASSRSGAGAWETQYF
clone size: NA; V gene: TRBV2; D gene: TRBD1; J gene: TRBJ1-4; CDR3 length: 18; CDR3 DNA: TGTGCCAGCAGGCCGGGACAGGGGGCGCTTTCGTCGAGTGAAAAACTGTTTTTT; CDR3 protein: CASRPGQGALSSSEKLFF
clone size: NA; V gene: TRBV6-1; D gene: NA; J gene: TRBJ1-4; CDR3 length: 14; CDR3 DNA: TGTGCCAGCAGTGAGGGCAGCGAGAATGAAAAACTGTTTTTT; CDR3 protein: CASSEGSENEKLFF
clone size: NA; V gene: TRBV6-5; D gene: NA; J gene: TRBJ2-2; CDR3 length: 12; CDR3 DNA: TGTGCCAGCAGGAGGAGGGCCGGGGAGCTGTTTTTT; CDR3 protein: CASRRRAGELFF
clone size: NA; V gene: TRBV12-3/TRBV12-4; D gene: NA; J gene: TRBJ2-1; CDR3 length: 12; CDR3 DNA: TGTGCCAGCAGCACAGGGTACAATGAGCAGTTCTTC; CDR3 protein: CASSTGYNEQFF
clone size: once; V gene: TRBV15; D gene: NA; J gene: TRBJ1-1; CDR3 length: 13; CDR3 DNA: TGTGCCACCAGCAGAGATGGTGGGACTGAAGCTTTCTTT; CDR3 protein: CATSRDGGTEAFF
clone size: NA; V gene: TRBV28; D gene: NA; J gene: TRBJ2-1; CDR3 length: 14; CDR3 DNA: TGTGCCAGCAGTTTAGGCGGGAATCGAAATGAGCAGTTCTTC; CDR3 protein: CASSLGGNRNEQFF
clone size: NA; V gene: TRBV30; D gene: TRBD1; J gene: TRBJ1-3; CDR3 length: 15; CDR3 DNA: TGTGCCTGGAGCGCACCGGGACAGTCCCCCAACACCATATATTTT; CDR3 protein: CAWSAPGQSPNTIYF
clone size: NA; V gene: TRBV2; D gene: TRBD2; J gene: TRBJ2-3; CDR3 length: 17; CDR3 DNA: TGTGCCAGCAGTGAAGCGCTAAGCGGGAGGGCCGAGGATACGCAGTATTTT; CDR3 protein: CASSEALSGRAEDTQYF
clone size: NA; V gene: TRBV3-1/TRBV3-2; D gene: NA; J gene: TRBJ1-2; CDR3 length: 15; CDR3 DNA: TGTGCCAGCAGCCCCCGTGGCCGGATTAACTATGGCTACACCTTC; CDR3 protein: CASSPRGRINYGYTF
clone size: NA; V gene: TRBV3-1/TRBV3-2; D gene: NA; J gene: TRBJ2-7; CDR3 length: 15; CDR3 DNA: TGTGCCAGCAGCCAAGGAGGGCTCAACTCCTACGAGCAGTACTTC; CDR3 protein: CASSQGGLNSYEQYF
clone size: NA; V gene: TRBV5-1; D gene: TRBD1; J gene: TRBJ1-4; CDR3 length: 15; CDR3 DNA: TGCGCCAGCAGTTTAACAGGGGAGAGGGTTGAAAAACTGTTTTTT; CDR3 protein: CASSLTGERVEKLFF
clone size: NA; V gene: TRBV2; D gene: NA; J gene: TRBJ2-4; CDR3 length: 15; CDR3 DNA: TGTGCCAGTAACCGGGGTACTGAGGGTGGAAACATTCAGTACTTC; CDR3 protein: CASNRGTEGGNIQYF
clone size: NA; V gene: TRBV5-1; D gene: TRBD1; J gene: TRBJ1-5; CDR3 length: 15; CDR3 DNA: TGCGCCAGCAGCTTAGGGGGCGCGAGCAATCAGCCCCAGCATTTT; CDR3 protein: CASSLGGASNQPQHF
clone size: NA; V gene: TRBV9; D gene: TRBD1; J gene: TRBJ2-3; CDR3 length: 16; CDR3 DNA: TGTGCCAGCAGCGTAGAGCCAGGGGGTAGGGGAGATACGCAGTATTTT; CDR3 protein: CASSVEPGGRGDTQYF
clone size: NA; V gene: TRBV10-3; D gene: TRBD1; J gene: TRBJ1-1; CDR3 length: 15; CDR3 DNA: TGTGCCACTAAGGGGGCGAACATGGATAACACTGAAGCTTTCTTT; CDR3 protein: CATKGANMDNTEAFF
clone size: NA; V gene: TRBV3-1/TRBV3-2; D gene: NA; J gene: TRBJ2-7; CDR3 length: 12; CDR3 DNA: TGTGCCAGCAGCCAAGTTTCGTGGGAGCAGTACTTC; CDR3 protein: CASSQVSWEQYF
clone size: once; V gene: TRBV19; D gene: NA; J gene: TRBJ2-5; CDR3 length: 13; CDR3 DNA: TGTGCCAGTAGTCACCGGGAGCAAGAGACCCAGTACTTC; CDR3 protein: CASSHREQETQYF
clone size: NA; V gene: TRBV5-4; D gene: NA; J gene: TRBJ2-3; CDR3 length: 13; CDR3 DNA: TGTGCTATGGCTCACCCGACGATGGTAACGCAGTATTTT; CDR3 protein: CAMAHPTMVTQYF
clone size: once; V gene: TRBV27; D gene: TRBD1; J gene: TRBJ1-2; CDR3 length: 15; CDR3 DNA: TGTGCCAGCAGTTCCGCCGGGACAGGGGGCTATGGCTACACCTTC; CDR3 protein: CASSSAGTGGYGYTF
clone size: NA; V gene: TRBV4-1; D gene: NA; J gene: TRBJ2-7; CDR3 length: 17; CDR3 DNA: TGCGCCAGCAGCCGAAAGGCGGGGACAGATCTATCCTACGAGCAGTACTTC; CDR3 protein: CASSRKAGTDLSYEQYF
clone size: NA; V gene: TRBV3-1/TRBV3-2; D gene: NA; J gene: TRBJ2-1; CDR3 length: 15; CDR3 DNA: TGTGCCAGCAGCCAAGGTCTAGCTCAACGCAGTGAGCAGTTCTTC; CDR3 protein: CASSQGLAQRSEQFF